There are a few counts of the clone carrying this T cell receptor beta chain. Its specificity is not known. Noted time point: patch test 1, 2 weeks after DPC sensitization. Stated treatment: therapeutic diphenylcyclopropenone sensitization with weekly scalp DPC. Total RNA was isolated from whole blood that had not been fractionated. The source of the sample is a study of human T cells and chemical hapten exposure. Notes on the study in general: More PT1 expanded TCRs went with higher patch test scores. Expanded TCRs made up significantly more big CDR3 similarity clusters than controls did.

TCRdb itself ran the RACE reads through MiXCR, one entry per CDR3 protein. The table lists roughly 180,000 distinct CDR3 sequences, about a fifth of them singletons. The CDR3 extends over 14 amino acids. V trimming: 6 bases; J trimming: 4 bases; junction bases outside the gene matches: 7. Germline V gives CDR1 SQVTM, CDR2 ANQGSEA. The genes are TRBV29-1 and TRBJ2-1; 9 bases match TRBD1. The source was whole blood, collected in connection with sensitization to the hapten diphenylcyclopropenone (DPC). This receptor was identified in a woman aged 45 to 65 with alopecia areata. Some clones in this sample may be carry-over from other donors' samples. CDR3 bases: TGCAGCGTAGCAGACAGGGGGGGTTACAATGAGCAGTTCTTC. This gives the protein CSVADRGGYNEQFF.